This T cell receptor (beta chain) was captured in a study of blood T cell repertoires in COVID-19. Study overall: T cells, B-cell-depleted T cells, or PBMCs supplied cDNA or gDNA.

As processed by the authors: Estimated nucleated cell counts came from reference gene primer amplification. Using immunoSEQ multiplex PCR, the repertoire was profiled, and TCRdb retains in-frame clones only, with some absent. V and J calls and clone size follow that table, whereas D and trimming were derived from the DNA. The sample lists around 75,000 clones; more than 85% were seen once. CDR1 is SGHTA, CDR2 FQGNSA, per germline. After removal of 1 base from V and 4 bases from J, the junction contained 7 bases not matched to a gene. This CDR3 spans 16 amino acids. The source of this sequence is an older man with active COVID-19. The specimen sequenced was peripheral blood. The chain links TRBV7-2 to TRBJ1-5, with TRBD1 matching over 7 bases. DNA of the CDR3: TGTGCCAGCAGCTTAGATGCAGGGGGATTAAATCAGCCCCAGCATTTT. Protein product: CASSLDAGGLNQPQHF.